The clone carrying this T cell receptor (beta chain) showed up just a few times. What it binds is unknown. Sequencing was performed with immunoSEQ multiplex PCR; in TCRdb, only in-frame clones are kept and a portion is missing. The sample lists roughly 130,000 clones, 80% to 95% seen once, with about 0.18% in the top ten. The sample belongs to a study of graft-versus-host responses after intestinal transplantation. Study background: Among the recipients, transplants were multivisceral, liver-intestinal, or isolated intestinal. Recipients across the board were started on anti-thymocyte globulin induction, then kept on tacrolimus and steroids for two to three years. Study outcomes and limitations: GvH clones appeared in recipient marrow, some first in ileum or blood. The highest levels of circulating GvH clones went along with early declines in HvG clones after transplant.

Germline values: CDR1 MNHEY, CDR2 SVGAGI. The CDR3 loop spans 12 amino acids. The V gene end was trimmed by 5 bases and the J gene end by 8 bases; junction bases not matched to a gene: 2. This sample comprised unstimulated CD4+ T cells sorted from spleen or lymph node cells, obtained before intestinal transplant. The genes are TRBV6-5 and TRBJ1-4; 7 nucleotides agree with TRBD1. The receptor comes from a human donor who received an intestinal transplant. This chain's CDR3 is CASSPGGEKLFF. CDR3 sequence (DNA): TGTGCCAGCAGTCCAGGGGGGGAAAAACTGTTTTTT.